This TCR beta chain was captured in a study of blood T cell repertoires in COVID-19. About the study: The cDNA or gDNA used as material had been derived from T cells, B-cell-depleted T cells, or PBMCs.

Original processing notes: Amplified reference gene primers provided the basis for estimating nucleated cell counts. The data were produced by immunoSEQ multiplex PCR, yet TCRdb's version contains in-frame clones alone and is incomplete. V and J calls and clone size come straight from that table; D and trimming were deduced from the DNA. In the table there are about 220,000 clones, 65% to 85% of which are singletons. The germline CDR1 and CDR2 sequences are MNHEY and SMNVEV (reference sequence). CDR3 size: 16 residues. J was trimmed by 2 bases and V by 3 bases; bases with no gene match: 8. The chain uses TRBV27 and TRBJ2-3; 7 nucleotides match TRBD1. Input material: peripheral blood. This sequence originates from a human donor in a cohort sampled during active COVID-19. The DNA for the CDR3 is TGTGCCAGCAGTTTGAGAGGGGACAGATACACAGATACGCAGTATTTT. Protein: CASSLRGDRYTDTQYF.